One and the same sample provided the 13 T cell receptor beta chains below, sequenced in a study of blood T cell repertoires in COVID-19 (dated by TCRdb to the early 2020s). Library generation was performed with the immunoSEQ multiplex PCR assay. TCRdb obtained this table from immuneACCESS and retained in-frame rearrangements with V and J assigned. These tables miss some clones; where compared with another copy, unresolved V genes account for less than half of the shortfall, and the remainder is unexplained. Counted in this sample were a few hundred thousand clones; around 88% of them appeared once. The ten largest clones take up about 15% of the sample. The sequenced sample was PBMCs or T cells enriched from blood (not recorded which). Every receptor here comes from a woman between 50 and 59 years old with acute COVID-19.

This chain joins TRBV9 and TRBJ2-1, with TRBD2 matching 7 bases. In germline, CDR1 is SGDLS, CDR2 YYNGEE. Trimming at V came to 4 bases and at J to 0 bases, leaving 10 bases not matched to a gene. The CDR3 covers 17 residues. Written as DNA, the CDR3 is TGTGCCAGCAGCCCCCGGGGACTACTCCTCTCCTACAATGAGCAGTTCTTC. Residues: CASSPRGLLLSYNEQFF.

This clone occurred once. CDR3 in amino acids: CASSVDGTSGNIQYF. CDR3 DNA sequence: TGTGCCAGCAGCGTAGATGGGACTAGCGGCAACATTCAGTACTTC. The gene calls are TRBV9 and TRBJ2-4; TRBD2 matches at 11 bases. V gave up 0 bases and J gave up 7 bases; unmatched junction bases: 3. The CDR3 has 15 residues. CDR1 SGDLS and CDR2 YYNGEE come from the germline V gene.

Points on this clone: Other nucleotide sequences from this sample produce the same CDR3. The chain joins TRBV18 to TRBJ2-1, with 8 positions matching TRBD1. CDR3 length: 15 residues. The junction had 3 bases not matched to a gene; V was cut back by 3 bases and J by 2 bases. Germline assignment: CDR1 KGHSH and CDR2 LQKENI. The CDR3: CASSPDRVTYNEQFF. The DNA for the CDR3 is TGTGCCAGCTCACCGGACAGGGTAACCTACAATGAGCAGTTCTTC.

This clone was seen once. The CDR3 DNA reads TGTGCCAGCAGCCAAGATACAGCCACCTACACAGATACGCAGTATTTT. Translating it yields CASSQDTATYTDTQYF. This rearrangement joins TRBV4-2 to TRBJ2-3; no definite D call. The V gene lost 0 bases and the J gene lost 2 bases, with 12 bases spanning the gap. Germline V gene lookup returns CDR1 LGHNA and CDR2 YNFKEQ. The CDR3 is 16 residues long.

The genes are TRBV28 and TRBJ1-3; unclear D gene. The ends were cut back, 2 bases at V and 0 bases at J, with 5 bases in the middle. Germline V gene data show CDR1 as MDHEN and CDR2 as SYDVKM. The length of the CDR3 is 14 residues. This CDR3 is CASSLEGSGNTIYF. The CDR3 region has the DNA TGTGCCAGCAGTTTAGAGGGCTCTGGAAACACCATATATTTT.

About this clone: Other nucleotide sequences from this sample produce the same CDR3. J is TRBJ1-1 and V is TRBV5-1; D is uncertain. CDR1 is SGHRS, CDR2 YFSETQ, per germline. CDR3 length: 14 residues. V was clipped by 0 bases and J by 0 bases, with 6 bases between them. The DNA for the CDR3 is TGCGCCAGCAGCTTGGGTTATATGAACACTGAAGCTTTCTTT. Its protein is CASSLGYMNTEAFF.

This clone was picked up one time. The chain is built from TRBV30 and TRBJ2-2; TRBD1 matches 8 bases. CDR1 and CDR2 (germline): GTSNPN, SVGIG (reference sequence). The CDR3 consists of 15 residues. Germline trimming cut 3 bases from V and 4 bases from J; bases unmatched to any gene: 7. The CDR3 sequence: CAWRRQGSGTGELFF. Here the CDR3 DNA reads TGTGCCTGGAGGAGACAGGGGAGCGGCACCGGGGAGCTGTTTTTT.

The chain carries TRBV6-4 and TRBJ1-4; D unresolved. The germline V and J ends were trimmed by 5 bases and 1 base, with 5 bases remaining between them. The CDR3 loop spans 13 amino acids. The germline V gene encodes CDR1 MRHNA and CDR2 SNTAGT. The CDR3: CASSRRTNEKLFF. The CDR3 DNA follows: TGTGCCAGCAGTAGGAGAACTAATGAAAAACTGTTTTTT.

This clone was picked up a small number of times. V gene TRBV18 combines with J gene TRBJ1-5, with 9 bases lining up with TRBD1. The V and J ends lost 1 base and 2 bases, in that order; junction bases with no gene match: 6. CDR1 is KGHSH, CDR2 LQKENI, per germline. The CDR3 consists of 17 residues. Here the CDR3 reads CASSPQAGQGGNQPQHF. The CDR3 coding sequence is TGTGCCAGCTCACCACAGGCGGGACAGGGTGGCAATCAGCCCCAGCATTTT.

The CDR3 sequence is CASSLGGRGINEQYF. The CDR3, as DNA: TGTGCCAGCAGCTTAGGAGGCAGGGGAATAAACGAGCAGTACTTC. This chain uses TRBV11-3 with TRBJ2-7; the D gene is possibly TRBD1 (6 bases). This CDR3 comprises 15 residues. V lost 1 base, J lost 5 bases, and 15 bases lay in between. Germline V gene lookup returns CDR1 SGHNT and CDR2 YENEEA.

V usage is TRBV19 and J usage is TRBJ2-3; D unresolved. Between the trimmed V and J ends, which lost 3 bases and 6 bases, there was a span of 10 bases. Germline values: CDR1 LNHDA, CDR2 SQIVND (reference sequence). The length of the CDR3 is 13 residues. CDR3 amino acids: CASSILGRDTQYF. CDR3 nucleotide sequence: TGTGCCAGTAGTATTCTCGGCAGGGATACGCAGTATTTT.

This chain connects TRBV5-1 to TRBJ2-1; 9 bases match TRBD2. Germline lookup yields CDR1 SGHRS and CDR2 YFSETQ. This CDR3 has 15 amino acids. The J segment lost 0 bases and the V segment lost 3 bases, leaving 1 base of the junction unmatched. CDR3 residues: CASSSSGNSYNEQFF. CDR3 in DNA: TGCGCCAGCAGCTCTAGCGGGAACTCCTACAATGAGCAGTTCTTC.

This clone was counted once. The rearrangement uses TRBV6-1 and TRBJ2-4, with D hard to call. The CDR3 extends over 16 amino acids. In germline, CDR1 is MNHNS, CDR2 SASEGT. Trimming took off 2 bases at V and 1 base at J, with 12 bases between the two ends. The CDR3 is CASSERPSMAKNIQYF. The CDR3 nucleotides read TGTGCCAGCAGTGAACGCCCTTCTATGGCCAAAAACATTCAGTACTTC.